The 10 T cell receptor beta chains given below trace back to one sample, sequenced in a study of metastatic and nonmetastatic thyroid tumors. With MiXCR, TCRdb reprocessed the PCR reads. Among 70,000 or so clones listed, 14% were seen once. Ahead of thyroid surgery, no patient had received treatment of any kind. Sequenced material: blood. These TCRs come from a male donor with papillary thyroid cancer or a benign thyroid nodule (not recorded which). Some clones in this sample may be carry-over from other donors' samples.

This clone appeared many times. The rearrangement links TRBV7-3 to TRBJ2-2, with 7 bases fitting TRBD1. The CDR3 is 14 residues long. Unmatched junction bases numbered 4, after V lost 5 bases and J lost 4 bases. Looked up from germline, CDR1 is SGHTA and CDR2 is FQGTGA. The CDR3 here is CASSPGQLTGELFF. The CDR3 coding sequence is TGTGCCAGCAGCCCGGGACAGCTCACCGGGGAGCTGTTTTTT.

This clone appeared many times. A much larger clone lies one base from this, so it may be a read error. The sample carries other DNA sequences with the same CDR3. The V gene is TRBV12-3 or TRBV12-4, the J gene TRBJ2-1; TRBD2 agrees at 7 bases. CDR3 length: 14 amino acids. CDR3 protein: CASSSSGGDNEQFF. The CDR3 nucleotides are TGCGCCAGCAGCTCTAGTGGGGGGGACAATGAGCAGTTCTTC.

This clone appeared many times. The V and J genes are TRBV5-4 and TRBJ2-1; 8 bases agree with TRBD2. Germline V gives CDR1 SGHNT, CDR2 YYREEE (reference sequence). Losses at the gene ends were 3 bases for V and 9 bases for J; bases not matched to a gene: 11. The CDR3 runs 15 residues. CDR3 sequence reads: CASSSRDAGGSEQFF. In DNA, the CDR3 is TGTGCCAGCAGCTCGAGGGATGCGGGAGGCAGTGAGCAGTTCTTC.

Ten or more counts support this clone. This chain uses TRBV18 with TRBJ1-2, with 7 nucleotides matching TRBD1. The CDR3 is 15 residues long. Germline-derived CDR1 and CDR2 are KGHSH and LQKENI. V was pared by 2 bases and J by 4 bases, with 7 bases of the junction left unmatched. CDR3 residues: CASSPESGGSYGYTF. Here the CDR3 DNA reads TGTGCCAGCTCACCAGAGTCAGGGGGAAGCTATGGCTACACCTTC. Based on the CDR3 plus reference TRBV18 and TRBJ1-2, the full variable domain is NAGVMQNPRHLVRRRGQEARLRCSPMKGHSHVYWYRQLPEEGLKFMVYLQKENIIDESGMPKERFSAEFPKEGPSILRIQQVVRGDSAAYFCASSPESGGSYGYTFGSGTRLTVV.

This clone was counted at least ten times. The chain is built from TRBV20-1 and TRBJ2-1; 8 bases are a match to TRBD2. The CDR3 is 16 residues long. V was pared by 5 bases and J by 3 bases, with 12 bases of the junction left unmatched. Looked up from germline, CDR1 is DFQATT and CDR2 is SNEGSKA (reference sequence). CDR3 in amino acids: CSADPLGGRNYNEQFF. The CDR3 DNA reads TGCAGTGCTGACCCGTTAGGCGGGAGGAACTACAATGAGCAGTTCTTC.

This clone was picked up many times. As DNA, the CDR3 is TGTGCCAGCAGTTCTCCGGGACTAGCAGTCTCTGGGGCCAACGTCCTGACTTTC. It encodes CASSSPGLAVSGANVLTF. This chain links TRBV6-5 with TRBJ2-6; TRBD2 agrees at 9 bases. Germline assignment: CDR1 MNHEY and CDR2 SVGAGI. The CDR3 spans 18 residues. V dropped 4 bases and J dropped 0; count of bases not matched to a gene: 7.

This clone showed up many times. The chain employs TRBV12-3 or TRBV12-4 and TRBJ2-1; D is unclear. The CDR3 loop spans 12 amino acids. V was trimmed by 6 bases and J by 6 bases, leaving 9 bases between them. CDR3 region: CASRTFRNEQFF. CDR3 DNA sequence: TGTGCCAGCAGAACCTTCCGCAATGAGCAGTTCTTC.

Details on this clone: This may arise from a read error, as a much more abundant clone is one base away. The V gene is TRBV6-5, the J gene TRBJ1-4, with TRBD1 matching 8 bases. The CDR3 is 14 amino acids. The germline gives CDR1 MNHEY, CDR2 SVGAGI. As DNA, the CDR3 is TGTGCCAACAGTTACAGCACAGGGGGAGAAAAACTGTTTTTT. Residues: CANSYSTGGEKLFF.

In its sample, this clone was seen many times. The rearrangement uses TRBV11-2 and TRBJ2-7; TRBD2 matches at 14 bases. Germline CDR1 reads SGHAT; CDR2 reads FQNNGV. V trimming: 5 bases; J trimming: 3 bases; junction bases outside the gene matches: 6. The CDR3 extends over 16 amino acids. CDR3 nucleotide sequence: TGTGCCAGCAGCCCTCGACTAGCGGGAGGGCACTACGAGCAGTACTTC. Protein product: CASSPRLAGGHYEQYF.

CDR3 protein: CASTAGWETQYF. For the CDR3, the DNA is TGTGCCAGCACCGCGGGGTGGGAGACCCAGTACTTC. The J gene is TRBJ2-5, the V gene TRBV2; D is possibly TRBD2 (6 bases). Between the trimmed V and J ends, which lost 7 bases and 5 bases, there was a span of 11 bases. This CDR3 has 12 residues. Looked up from germline, CDR1 is SNHLY and CDR2 is FYNNEI.